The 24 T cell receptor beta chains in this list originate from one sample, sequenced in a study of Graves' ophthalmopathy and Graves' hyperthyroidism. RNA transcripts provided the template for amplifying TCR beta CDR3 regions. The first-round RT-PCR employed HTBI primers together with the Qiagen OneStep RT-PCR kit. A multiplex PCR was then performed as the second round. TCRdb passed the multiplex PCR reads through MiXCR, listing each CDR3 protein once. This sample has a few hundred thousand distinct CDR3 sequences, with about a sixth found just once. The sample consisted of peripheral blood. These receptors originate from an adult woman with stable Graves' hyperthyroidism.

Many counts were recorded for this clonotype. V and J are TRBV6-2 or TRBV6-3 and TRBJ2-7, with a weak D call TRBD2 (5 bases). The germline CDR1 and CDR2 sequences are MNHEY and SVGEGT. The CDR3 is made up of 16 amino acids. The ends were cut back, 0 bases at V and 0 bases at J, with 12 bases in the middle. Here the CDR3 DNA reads TGTGCCAGCAGTTACTCGACCAAGGACTCCTCCTACGAGCAGTACTTC. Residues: CASSYSTKDSSYEQYF.

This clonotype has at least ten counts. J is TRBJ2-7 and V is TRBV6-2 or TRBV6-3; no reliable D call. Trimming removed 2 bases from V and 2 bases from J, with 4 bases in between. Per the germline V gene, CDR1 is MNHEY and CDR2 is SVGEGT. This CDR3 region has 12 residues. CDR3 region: CASSYRTYEQYF. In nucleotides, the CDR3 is TGTGCCAGCAGTTACCGCACCTACGAGCAGTACTTC.

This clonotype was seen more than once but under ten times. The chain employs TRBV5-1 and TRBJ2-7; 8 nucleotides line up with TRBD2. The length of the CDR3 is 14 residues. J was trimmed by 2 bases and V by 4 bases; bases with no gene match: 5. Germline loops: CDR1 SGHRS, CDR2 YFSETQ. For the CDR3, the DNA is TGCGCCAGCAGCCCGTTTAGCGGGGCCTACGAGCAGTACTTC. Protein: CASSPFSGAYEQYF.

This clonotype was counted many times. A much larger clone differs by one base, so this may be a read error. CDR3 protein: CSARMGAGNQPQHF. As DNA, the CDR3 is TGCAGTGCTAGAATGGGGGCAGGCAATCAGCCCCAGCATTTT. The chain links TRBV20-1 to TRBJ1-5; a weak D match, TRBD1 (6 bases). V lost 2 bases and J lost 2, with 10 bases in between. Germline assignment: CDR1 DFQATT and CDR2 SNEGSKA (reference sequence). The CDR3 length is 14 residues.

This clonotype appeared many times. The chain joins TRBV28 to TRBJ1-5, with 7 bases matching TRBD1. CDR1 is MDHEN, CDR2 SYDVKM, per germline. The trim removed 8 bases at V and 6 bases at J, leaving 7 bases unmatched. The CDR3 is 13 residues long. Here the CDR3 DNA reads TGTGCCAGCGGGGGACAGCGTCTTCAGCCCCAGCATTTT. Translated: CASGGQRLQPQHF.

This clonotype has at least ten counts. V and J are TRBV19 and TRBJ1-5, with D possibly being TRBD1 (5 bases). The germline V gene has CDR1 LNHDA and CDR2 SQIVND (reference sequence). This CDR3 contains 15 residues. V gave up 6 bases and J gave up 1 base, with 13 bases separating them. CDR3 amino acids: CASRRGFGSNQPQHF. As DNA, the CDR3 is TGTGCCAGTAGGAGGGGTTTCGGGAGCAATCAGCCCCAGCATTTT.

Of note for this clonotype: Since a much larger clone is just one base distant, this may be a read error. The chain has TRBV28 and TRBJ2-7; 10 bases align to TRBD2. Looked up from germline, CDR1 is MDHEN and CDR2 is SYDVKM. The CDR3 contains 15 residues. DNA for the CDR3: TGTGCCAGCATCGGAGCTAGCGGGGGAACCTACGGGCAGTACTTC. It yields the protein CASIGASGGTYGQYF.

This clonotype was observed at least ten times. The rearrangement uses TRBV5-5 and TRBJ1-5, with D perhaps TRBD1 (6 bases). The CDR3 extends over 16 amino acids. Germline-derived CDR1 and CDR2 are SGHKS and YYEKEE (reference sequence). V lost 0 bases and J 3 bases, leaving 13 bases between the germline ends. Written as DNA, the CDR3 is TGTGCCAGCAGCTTGGAGGACAGTGATTTCAATCAGCCCCAGCATTTT. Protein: CASSLEDSDFNQPQHF.

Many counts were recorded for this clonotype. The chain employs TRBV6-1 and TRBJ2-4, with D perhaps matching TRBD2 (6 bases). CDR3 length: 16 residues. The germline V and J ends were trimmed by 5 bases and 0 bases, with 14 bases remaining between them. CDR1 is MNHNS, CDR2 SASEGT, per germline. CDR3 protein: CASSKTGLLAKNIQYF. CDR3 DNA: TGTGCCAGCAGTAAGACGGGACTCCTAGCCAAAAACATTCAGTACTTC.

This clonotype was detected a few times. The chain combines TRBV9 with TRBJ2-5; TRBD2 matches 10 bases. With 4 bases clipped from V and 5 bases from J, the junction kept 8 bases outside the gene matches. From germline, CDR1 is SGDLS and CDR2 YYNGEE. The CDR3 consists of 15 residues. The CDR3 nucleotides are TGTGCCAGCAGCTCTAAAGCGGGAGGGCGCGAGACCCAGTACTTC. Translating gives CASSSKAGGRETQYF.

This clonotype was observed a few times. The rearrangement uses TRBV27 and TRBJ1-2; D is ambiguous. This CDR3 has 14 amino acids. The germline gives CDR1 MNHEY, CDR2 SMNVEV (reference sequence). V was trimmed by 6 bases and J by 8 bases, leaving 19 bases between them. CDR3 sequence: CASSTSIGESGYTF. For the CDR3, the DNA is TGTGCCAGCAGCACCTCAATTGGGGAATCCGGCTACACCTTC.

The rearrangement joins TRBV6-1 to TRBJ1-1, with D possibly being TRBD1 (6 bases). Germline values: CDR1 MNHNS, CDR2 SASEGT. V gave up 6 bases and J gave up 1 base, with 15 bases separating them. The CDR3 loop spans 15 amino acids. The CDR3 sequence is CASSPRLTGNTEAFF. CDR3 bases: TGTGCCAGCAGCCCTCGGCTGACAGGGAACACTGAAGCTTTCTTT.

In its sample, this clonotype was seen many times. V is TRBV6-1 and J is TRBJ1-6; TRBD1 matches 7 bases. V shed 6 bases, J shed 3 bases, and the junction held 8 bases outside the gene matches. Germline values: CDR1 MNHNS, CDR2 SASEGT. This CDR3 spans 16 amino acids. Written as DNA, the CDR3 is TGTGCCAGCAGAAACACGGGACAGATCTATAATTCACCCCTCCACTTT. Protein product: CASRNTGQIYNSPLHF.

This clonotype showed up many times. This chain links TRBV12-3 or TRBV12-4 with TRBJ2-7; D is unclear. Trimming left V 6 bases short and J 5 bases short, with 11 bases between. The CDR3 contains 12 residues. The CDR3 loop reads CASSLAIHEQYF. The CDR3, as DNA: TGTGCCAGCAGCCTCGCCATCCACGAGCAGTACTTC.

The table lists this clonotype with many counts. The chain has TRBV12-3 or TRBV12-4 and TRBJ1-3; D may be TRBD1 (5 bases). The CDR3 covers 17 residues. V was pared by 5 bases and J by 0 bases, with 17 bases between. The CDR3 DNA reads TGTGCCAGCAGTCCTTGGGGGGACGCAAGCTCTGGAAACACCATATATTTT. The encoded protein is CASSPWGDASSGNTIYF.

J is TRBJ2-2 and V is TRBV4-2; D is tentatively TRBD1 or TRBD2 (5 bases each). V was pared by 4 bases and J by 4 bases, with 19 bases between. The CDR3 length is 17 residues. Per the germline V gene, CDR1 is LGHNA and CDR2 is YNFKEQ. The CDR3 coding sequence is TGTGCCAGCAGCCCTCTGGCGGGTGGGGCCGGCACCGGGGAGCTGTTTTTT. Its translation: CASSPLAGGAGTGELFF.

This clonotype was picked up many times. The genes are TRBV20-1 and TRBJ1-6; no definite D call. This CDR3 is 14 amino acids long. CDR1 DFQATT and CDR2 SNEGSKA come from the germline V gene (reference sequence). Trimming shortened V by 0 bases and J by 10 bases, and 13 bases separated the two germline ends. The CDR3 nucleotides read TGCAGTGCTAGAGACACCCCCACTTGGTCACCCCTCCACTTT. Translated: CSARDTPTWSPLHF.

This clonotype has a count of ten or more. The CDR3: CASSPNGDSETQYF. The CDR3, as DNA: TGTGCCAGCAGCCCGAATGGGGATTCGGAGACCCAGTACTTC. The chain joins TRBV4-2 to TRBJ2-5; D remains ambiguous. The CDR3 length is 14 residues. V dropped 4 bases and J dropped 5 bases, with 14 bases sitting between them. Germline values: CDR1 LGHNA, CDR2 YNFKEQ.

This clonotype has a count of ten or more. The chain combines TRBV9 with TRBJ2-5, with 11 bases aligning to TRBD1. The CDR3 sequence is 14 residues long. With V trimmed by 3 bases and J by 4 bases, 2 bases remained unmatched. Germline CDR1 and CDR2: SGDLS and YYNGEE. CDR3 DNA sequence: TGTGCCAGCAGCGGGACAGGGGGCCGAGAGACCCAGTACTTC. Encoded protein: CASSGTGGRETQYF.

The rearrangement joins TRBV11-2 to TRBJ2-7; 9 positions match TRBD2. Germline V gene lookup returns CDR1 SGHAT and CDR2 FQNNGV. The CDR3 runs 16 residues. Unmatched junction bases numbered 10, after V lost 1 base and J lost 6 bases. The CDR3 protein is CASSLVRTSVTCEQYF. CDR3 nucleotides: TGTGCCAGCAGCTTAGTTCGGACTAGCGTGACCTGCGAGCAGTACTTC. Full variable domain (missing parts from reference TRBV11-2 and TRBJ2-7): EAGVAQSPRYKIIEKRQSVAFWCNPISGHATLYWYQQILGQGPKLLIQFQNNGVVDDSQLPKDRFSAERLKGVDSTLKIQPAKLEDSAVYLCASSLVRTSVTCEQYFGPGTRLTVT.

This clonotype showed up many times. CDR3 DNA: TGTGCCAGCAGCAAAGCAGGGACAGGCTCTGGAAACACCATATATTTT. This codes for CASSKAGTGSGNTIYF. The chain is built from TRBV7-2 and TRBJ1-3; TRBD1 agrees at 8 bases. The CDR3 runs to 16 residues. V trimming: 5 bases; J trimming: 0 bases; junction bases outside the gene matches: 6. The V gene's germline CDR1 is SGHTA and CDR2 FQGNSA.

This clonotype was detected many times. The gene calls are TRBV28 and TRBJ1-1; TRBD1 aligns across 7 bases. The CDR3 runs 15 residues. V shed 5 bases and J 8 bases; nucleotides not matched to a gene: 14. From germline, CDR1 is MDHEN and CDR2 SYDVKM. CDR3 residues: CASSMETRSTGEAFF. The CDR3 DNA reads TGTGCCAGCAGTATGGAGACTCGGTCGACAGGGGAAGCTTTCTTT.

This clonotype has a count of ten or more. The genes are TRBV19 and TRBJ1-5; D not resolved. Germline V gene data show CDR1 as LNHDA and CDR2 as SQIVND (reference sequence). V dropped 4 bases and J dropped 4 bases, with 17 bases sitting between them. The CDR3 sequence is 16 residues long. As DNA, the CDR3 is TGTGCCAGTAGTACGTCGGGAAGAGGGAGGAATCAGCCCCAGCATTTT. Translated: CASSTSGRGRNQPQHF.

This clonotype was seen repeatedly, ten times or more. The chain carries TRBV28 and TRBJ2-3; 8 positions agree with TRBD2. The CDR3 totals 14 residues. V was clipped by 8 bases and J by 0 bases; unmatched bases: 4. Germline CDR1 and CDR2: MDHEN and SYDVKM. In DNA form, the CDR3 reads TGTGCCAGCGGGCGGGGGGCTAGCACAGATACGCAGTATTTT. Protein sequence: CASGRGASTDTQYF.